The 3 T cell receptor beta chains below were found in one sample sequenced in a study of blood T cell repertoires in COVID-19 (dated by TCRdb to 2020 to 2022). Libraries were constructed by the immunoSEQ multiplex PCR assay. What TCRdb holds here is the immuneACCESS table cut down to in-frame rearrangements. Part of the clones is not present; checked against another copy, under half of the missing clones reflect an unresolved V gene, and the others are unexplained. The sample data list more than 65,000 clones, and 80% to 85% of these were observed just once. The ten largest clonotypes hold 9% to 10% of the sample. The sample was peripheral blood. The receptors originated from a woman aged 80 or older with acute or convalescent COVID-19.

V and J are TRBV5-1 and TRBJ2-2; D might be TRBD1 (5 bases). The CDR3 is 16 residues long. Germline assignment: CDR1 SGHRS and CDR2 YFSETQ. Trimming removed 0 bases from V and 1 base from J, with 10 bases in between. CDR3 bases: TGCGCCAGCAGCTTGGTGGCAGGGCTGAACACCGGGGAGCTGTTTTTT. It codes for CASSLVAGLNTGELFF.

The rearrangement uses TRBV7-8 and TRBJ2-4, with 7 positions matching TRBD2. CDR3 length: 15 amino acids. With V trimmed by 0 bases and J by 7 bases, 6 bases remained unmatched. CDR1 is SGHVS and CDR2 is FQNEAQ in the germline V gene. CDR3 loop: CASSLAGGLLNIQYF. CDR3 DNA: TGTGCCAGCAGCTTAGCGGGAGGGCTCTTGAACATTCAGTACTTC.

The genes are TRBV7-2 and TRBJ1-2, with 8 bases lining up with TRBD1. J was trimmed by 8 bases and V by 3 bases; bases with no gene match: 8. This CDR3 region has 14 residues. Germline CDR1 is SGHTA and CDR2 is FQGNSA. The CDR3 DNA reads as TGTGCCAGCAGCTTCTTCCTACAGGGGGAGGGCTACACCTTC. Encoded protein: CASSFFLQGEGYTF.